One sample yielded the 19 T cell receptor beta chains listed below, sequenced in a study of graft-versus-host responses after intestinal transplantation. Antigens of these TCRs are unknown. The protocol was immunoSEQ multiplex PCR, while the TCRdb copy is restricted to in-frame clones and leaves out a portion. The sample lists around 100,000 clones, 87% seen once, with more than 0.75% in the top ten. Sequenced here: unstimulated CD4+ T cells sorted from spleen or lymph node cells, sampled before transplant. Receptor source: a human donor who was the organ donor for an intestinal transplant.

This clone has only a few counts. This sequence joins TRBV18 and TRBJ2-7; D is possibly TRBD1 or TRBD2 (5 bases each). The germline V and J ends were trimmed by 0 bases and 9 bases, with 15 bases remaining between them. Germline-derived CDR1 and CDR2 are KGHSH and LQKENI. The CDR3 consists of 14 residues. The CDR3 nucleotides read TGTGCCAGCTCACCACCCAACCGGGACGTCGGGCAGTACTTC. Protein product: CASSPPNRDVGQYF.

The chain links TRBV5-1 to TRBJ2-6, with D maybe TRBD1 (6 bases). The CDR3 loop spans 18 amino acids. V shed 4 bases and J shed 2 bases, with 19 bases lying between them. Germline V CDR1 and CDR2: SGHRS, YFSETQ. As DNA, the CDR3 is TGCGCCAGCAGCCCACGAGGTTGGGGGCTAGCTGGGGCCAACGTCCTGACTTTC. It codes for CASSPRGWGLAGANVLTF.

The rearrangement links TRBV28 to TRBJ1-1; D is possibly TRBD1 (5 bases). This CDR3 has 15 amino acids. Trimming pared 0 bases from V and 5 bases from J, leaving 13 bases between. CDR1 MDHEN and CDR2 SYDVKM come from the germline V gene. CDR3 region: CASSLWAGSRTEAFF. The CDR3 nucleotides read TGTGCCAGCAGTTTATGGGCAGGGAGTAGGACTGAAGCTTTCTTT. The full variable domain, with the rest looked up from reference TRBV28 and TRBJ1-1, is DVKVTQSSRYLVKRTGEKVFLECVQDMDHENMFWYRQDPGLGLRLIYFSYDVKMKEKGDIPEGYSVSREKKERFSLILESASTNQTSMYLCASSLWAGSRTEAFFGQGTRLTVV.

The chain joins TRBV2 to TRBJ1-1; a weak D match, TRBD1 (5 bases). Germline CDR1 is SNHLY and CDR2 is FYNNEI. The CDR3 extends over 13 amino acids. V lost 8 bases and J lost 5, with 15 bases in between. CDR3 in DNA: TGTGCCAGCGAGACGGGGTGGGGGACTGAAGCTTTCTTT. It encodes CASETGWGTEAFF.

J is TRBJ2-5 and V is TRBV9; D gene ambiguous. Germline V gives CDR1 SGDLS, CDR2 YYNGEE. Deletions cut 0 bases from V and 5 bases from J, with 11 bases between. This CDR3 region has 14 residues. The chain's CDR3 is CASSVDPRAETQYF. CDR3 DNA: TGTGCCAGCAGCGTAGACCCCCGTGCGGAGACCCAGTACTTC.

The rearrangement links TRBV6-4 to TRBJ1-6, with D perhaps TRBD1 (5 bases). The V end was cut by 6 bases, the J end by 10 bases, with 16 bases between. The CDR3 contains 14 residues. CDR1 and CDR2 (germline): MRHNA, SNTAGT. CDR3 protein: CASSLTPGNSPLHF. DNA for the CDR3: TGTGCCAGCAGCCTTACCCCAGGGAACTCACCCCTCCACTTT.

This clone was detected a few times. The rearrangement joins TRBV4-1 to TRBJ1-2; D unresolved. Per the germline V gene, CDR1 is MGHRA and CDR2 is YSYEKL. Trimming removed 1 base from V and 0 bases from J, with 12 bases in between. This CDR3 contains 16 residues. The CDR3 DNA sequence: TGCGCCAGCAGCCAAGTATCAGTTTGGGCTAACTATGGCTACACCTTC. Its translation is CASSQVSVWANYGYTF.

The chain combines TRBV7-9 with TRBJ1-5, with a weak D call TRBD1 (5 bases). Germline CDR1 is SEHNR and CDR2 is FQNEAQ (reference sequence). The CDR3 runs to 14 residues. The V gene lost 5 bases and the J gene lost 4 bases, with 12 bases spanning the gap. The CDR3 here is CASSQGRINQPQHF. For the CDR3, the DNA is TGTGCCAGCAGCCAGGGACGGATAAATCAGCCCCAGCATTTT.

The rearrangement uses TRBV5-6 and TRBJ2-2; the match to TRBD2 covers 8 bases. The CDR3 is 16 residues long. CDR1 is SGHDT, CDR2 YYEEEE, per germline. Unmatched junction bases numbered 7, after V lost 0 bases and J lost 6 bases. The CDR3 DNA is TGTGCCAGCAGCTTGGTGCGGGGGGCCTGGTCCGGGGAGCTGTTTTTT. Its protein is CASSLVRGAWSGELFF.

This clone was seen a single time. The V and J genes are TRBV30 and TRBJ2-7, with 10 positions matching TRBD1. The CDR3 loop spans 15 amino acids. Trimming removed 0 bases from V and 6 bases from J; junction bases left unmatched: 8. Germline loops: CDR1 GTSNPN, CDR2 SVGIG (reference sequence). The DNA for the CDR3 is TGTGCCTGGAGTGTATTGGACAGGGGGATGAGCGAGCAGTACTTC. Translating gives CAWSVLDRGMSEQYF.

This clone was observed a handful of times. The chain is built from TRBV18 and TRBJ2-7, with 9 bases lining up with TRBD1. This CDR3 spans 16 amino acids. Losses at the gene ends were 4 bases for V and 2 bases for J; bases not matched to a gene: 9. CDR1 is KGHSH, CDR2 LQKENI, per germline. CDR3 protein: CASSLGDRELTYEQYF. The CDR3 DNA sequence: TGTGCCAGCTCACTCGGGGACAGGGAACTAACCTACGAGCAGTACTTC.

The CDR3 region has the DNA TGTGCCAGCAGCCCTGGACAACCCACCGGGGAGCTGTTTTTT. This translates into CASSPGQPTGELFF. This sequence joins TRBV7-3 and TRBJ2-2; a possible D gene is TRBD1 (5 bases). Germline CDR1 reads SGHTA; CDR2 reads FQGTGA. V lost 5 bases to trimming and J lost 4 bases, with 11 bases between them. The CDR3 covers 14 residues.

V gene TRBV4-2 combines with J gene TRBJ1-5; D call uncertain. Trimming took off 1 base at V and 4 bases at J, with 14 bases between the two ends. The CDR3 extends over 16 amino acids. CDR1 LGHNA and CDR2 YNFKEQ come from the germline V gene. CDR3 sequence: CASSQAIWTGNQPQHF. The CDR3 DNA reads as TGTGCCAGCAGCCAAGCTATCTGGACGGGGAATCAGCCCCAGCATTTT.

This clone is a singleton in its sample. The J gene is TRBJ1-2, the V gene TRBV2; 7 bases map to TRBD1. Germline V CDR1 and CDR2: SNHLY, FYNNEI. The length of the CDR3 is 13 residues. Unmatched junction bases numbered 5, after V lost 10 bases and J lost 0 bases. For the CDR3, the DNA is TGTGCCACCTCGACAGGGACTAACTATGGCTACACCTTC. Amino acids: CATSTGTNYGYTF.

This chain joins TRBV9 and TRBJ2-3; D not resolved. The CDR3 extends over 16 amino acids. Germline assignment: CDR1 SGDLS and CDR2 YYNGEE. With 3 bases removed from V and 5 bases from J, the gap between germline ends came to 19 bases. The CDR3 here is CASSGDRLGSGDTQYF. CDR3 coding DNA: TGTGCCAGCAGCGGAGACCGCTTAGGAAGTGGAGATACGCAGTATTTT.

The rearrangement uses TRBV19 and TRBJ2-7, with 7 nucleotides matching TRBD2. The ends lost 6 bases at V and 4 bases at J; junction bases unmatched: 12. The CDR3 consists of 15 residues. Germline V gene sequence: CDR1 LNHDA, CDR2 SQIVND (reference sequence). CDR3 residues: CASRRQSGEKYEQYF. DNA for the CDR3: TGTGCCAGTAGAAGGCAAAGCGGGGAGAAGTACGAGCAGTACTTC.

V and J are TRBV4-1 and TRBJ1-6; D is possibly TRBD1 (5 bases). Trimming took 1 base from V and 0 from J, leaving 16 bases between them. The CDR3 runs 19 residues. Germline V gene data show CDR1 as MGHRA and CDR2 as YSYEKL. This CDR3 reads CASSQGGDEGFSYNSPLHF. The CDR3 nucleotides are TGCGCCAGCAGCCAAGGAGGGGATGAGGGGTTCTCCTATAATTCACCCCTCCACTTT.

The V and J genes are TRBV6-5 and TRBJ1-2, with 7 bases identical to TRBD1. Germline V gives CDR1 MNHEY, CDR2 SVGAGI. The ends lost 0 bases at V and 4 bases at J; junction bases unmatched: 5. This CDR3 region has 15 residues. The CDR3 here is CASSYSQGVPYGYTF. The CDR3 region has the DNA TGTGCCAGCAGTTACTCCCAGGGGGTGCCCTATGGCTACACCTTC.

This chain connects TRBV10-3 to TRBJ2-1; D is perhaps TRBD1 (7 bases). Per germline, CDR1 ENHRY and CDR2 SYGVKD. CDR3 length: 13 residues. The V and J ends lost 8 bases and 3 bases respectively, with 11 bases between them. The CDR3 DNA follows: TGTGCCATCCGGGGGACAGACTACAATGAGCAGTTCTTC. It is translated as CAIRGTDYNEQFF.